A selection of T cell receptor beta chains follows, all from one sample in a study of cytomegalovirus exposure and HLA in healthy donors. Sequenced by immunoSEQ multiplex PCR; TCRdb stores in-frame clones only, minus some. The table lists 150,000 to 200,000 clones, under 70% of them singletons. Sequenced input: PBMCs. These receptors originate from a woman aged 40 to 50 in good health and CMV-seropositive. The CDR3 runs from the conserved cysteine through the conserved F or W. D genes are given only for firm matches. Where a row states a size, it is once, few, many or the class of an expanded clone; other rows omit it.

TRBV5-1 | . | . | CASSLGGLVDEQYF
TRBV21-1 | few | . | CASSKEGGIYQPQHF
TRBV13 | . | TRBD2 | CASSPGTRIGTDTQYF
TRBV5-5 | few | . | CASSSTGGEVDEQYF
TRBV11-2 | . | . | CASSPLGLTAYEQYF
TRBV19 | . | . | CATVSRGVDYGYTF
TRBV28 | . | . | CASSYTGGVRGYTF
TRBV29-1 | . | . | CSVLLLRTVTNTKQFF
TRBV2 | . | TRBD1 | CASRTGQAQVPQHF
TRBV27 | . | TRBD1 | CASSPQGDEQYF
TRBV13 | . | . | CASSFGGAAKNIQYF
TRBV7-2 | . | . | CASSLASLGAGTEAFF
TRBV18 | . | . | CASSPGPGSPLHF
TRBV6-1 | few | . | CASSEPGAYGYTF
TRBV19 | . | . | CASSITDYGYTF
TRBV14 | . | . | CASSQVAGANTEAFF
TRBV19 | once | . | CASGDTEAFF
TRBV9 | . | . | CASSEGGGSEAFF
TRBV19 | . | TRBD2 | CASRRLAGGLYNEQFF
TRBV6-5 | . | . | CASSPHRFGTEAFF
TRBV4-3 | . | TRBD2 | CASSQATSGNNEQFF
TRBV6-5 | . | TRBD1 | CASSPGTGGAYEQYF
TRBV2 | . | . | CASSEARANSPLHF
TRBV5-4 | once | . | CASSGGVGNRVGEFF
TRBV19 | few | TRBD2 | CASSTPGLAATYEQYF
TRBV6-5 | . | . | CASTSTRQTYEQYF
TRBV9 | . | TRBD2 | CASSVDHRGRLRNEQFF
TRBV5-1 | . | TRBD1 | CASSSGQGAHNEQFF
TRBV11-1 | . | . | CASSTGGSYEQYF
TRBV27 | . | . | CASRTSRGSGYTF
TRBV9 | few | TRBD1 | CASSARTGAYGYTF
TRBV4-3 | . | . | CASSQGGGYNSPLHF